A selection of T cell receptor beta chains follows, all from one sample in a study of blood T cell repertoires in COVID-19. Clones were read by immunoSEQ multiplex PCR, and TCRdb kept only the in-frame ones, dropping some. Of about 210,000 clones in the sample, 88% are singletons; the top ten hold roughly 1.6%. The sample was peripheral blood. These receptor sequences come from a man aged 18 to 30 with active or convalescent COVID-19. Both conserved end residues are part of each CDR3. D genes are given only for firm matches. Where a row states a size, it is once, few, many or the class of an expanded clone; other rows omit it.

j_call | d_call | clone_size | v_call | cdr3_nt | cdr3_aa
TRBJ1-5 | TRBD1 | - | TRBV19 | TGTGCCAGTCTTGGCAGGGGGGACCAGCCCCAGCATTTT | CASLGRGDQPQHF
TRBJ2-1 | TRBD2 | - | TRBV19 | TGTGCCAGTTCACAGACTAGCGGGAGCTCCTACAATGAGCAGTTCTTC | CASSQTSGSSYNEQFF
TRBJ1-1 | - | - | TRBV25-1 | TGTGCCAGCAGTGAAGGGGGCTTCACTGAAGCTTTCTTT | CASSEGGFTEAFF
TRBJ2-1 | - | - | TRBV2 | TGTGCCAGCAGTGAAACTCCCCGGGGAGCCCTAGGCGAGCAGTTCTTC | CASSETPRGALGEQFF
TRBJ2-6 | TRBD2 | - | TRBV5-1 | TGCGCCAGCAGCTCTCAACGGGGGGAGACTGGGGCCAACGTCCTGACTTTC | CASSSQRGETGANVLTF
TRBJ2-5 | TRBD2 | - | TRBV6-2/TRBV6-3 | TGTGCCAGCAGTTACTCGGCTAGCGGGGGGGCTGGTATTGAGACCCAGTACTTC | CASSYSASGGAGIETQYF
TRBJ1-1 | TRBD1 | once | TRBV9 | TGTGCCAGCAGCCCCCCTCGCGGGACAGGAAGGACTGAAGCTTTCTTT | CASSPPRGTGRTEAFF
TRBJ1-5 | - | - | TRBV7-8 | TGTGCCAGCAGCCTGGGCCTCGAAAGCAATCAGCCCCAGCATTTT | CASSLGLESNQPQHF
TRBJ2-3 | TRBD2 | - | TRBV7-2 | TGTGCCAGCAGCTTAAGCGGGAGGACAGATACGCAGTATTTT | CASSLSGRTDTQYF
TRBJ2-1 | - | few | TRBV5-6 | TGTGCCAGCAGCAGAACCCTCGGGACTAATGAGCAGTTCTTC | CASSRTLGTNEQFF
TRBJ1-3 | - | once | TRBV10-1 | TGCGCCAGCAGTGCTCGAAACACCATATATTTT | CASSARNTIYF
TRBJ2-2 | TRBD1 | - | TRBV30 | TGTGCCTGCGAAGGGGGCCCGAACACCGGGGAGCTGTTTTTT | CACEGGPNTGELFF
TRBJ1-1 | - | - | TRBV25-1 | TGTGCCAGCAGTGAATTGGATTTCGGGGACACTGAAGCTTTCTTT | CASSELDFGDTEAFF
TRBJ2-7 | - | once | TRBV5-6 | TGTGCCAGCAGCTTGGTGGACACTACCTACGAGCAGTACTTC | CASSLVDTTYEQYF
TRBJ1-2 | - | - | TRBV5-1 | TGCGCCAGCAGCTTTAGGGAGCGAAACTATGGCTACACCTTC | CASSFRERNYGYTF
TRBJ2-7 | TRBD1 | - | TRBV29-1 | TGCAGCGTGGGGACAGGGGGCTACGAGCAGTACTTC | CSVGTGGYEQYF
TRBJ2-1 | TRBD2 | - | TRBV7-2 | TGTGCCAGCAGCTTGCTTGGGACTAGCGGGAGTCTCGGCGAGTTCTTC | CASSLLGTSGSLGEFF
TRBJ2-3 | - | - | TRBV18 | TGTGCCACCCACCGCGGAAGCGAGGGTTTGGATACGCAGTATTTT | CATHRGSEGLDTQYF
TRBJ2-1 | TRBD1 | - | TRBV5-1 | TGCGCCAGCAGCTTGGCTCAGGGGGCTATTGGTGAGCAGTTCTTC | CASSLAQGAIGEQFF
TRBJ2-1 | TRBD2 | - | TRBV9 | TGTGCCAGCAGCGTGAATGAAGCGGGAGTTTACAATGAGCAGTTCTTC | CASSVNEAGVYNEQFF
TRBJ2-3 | TRBD2 | - | TRBV9 | TGTGCCAGCAGCGTGTCGGGGAGGGGTACAGATACGCAGTATTTT | CASSVSGRGTDTQYF
TRBJ1-4 | - | once | TRBV9 | TGTGCCAGCAGCGTAGCCCTAAGACAGCATGAAAAACTGTTTTTT | CASSVALRQHEKLFF
TRBJ1-2 | - | - | TRBV30 | TGTGCCGGAGAACTGTCAACAGGGTCCTATGGCTACACCTTC | CAGELSTGSYGYTF
TRBJ2-5 | TRBD1 | - | TRBV18 | TGTGCCAGCTCACCAGACAGGGGTAGGGAGACCCAGTACTTC | CASSPDRGRETQYF
TRBJ2-2 | TRBD2 | - | TRBV7-2 | TGTGCCAGCAGCTTGACTAGCGGGAGCACCGGGGAGCTGTTTTTT | CASSLTSGSTGELFF
TRBJ2-3 | - | - | TRBV5-8 | TGTGCCAGCAGCCTGTCTTGGGCTAGCGGCACAGATACGCAGTATTTT | CASSLSWASGTDTQYF
TRBJ1-2 | - | - | TRBV3-1/TRBV3-2 | TGTGCCAGCAGCCAAGGAGGGGTACAAGGGGGTGGCTACACCTTC | CASSQGGVQGGGYTF
TRBJ2-1 | - | - | TRBV7-6 | TGTGCCAGCAGCCAAAACCCGGGGAATGAGCAGTTCTTC | CASSQNPGNEQFF
TRBJ1-2 | TRBD1 | - | TRBV29-1 | TGCAGCGTTGAAGGCCCAAGGGACAGGGTCTATGGCTACACCTTC | CSVEGPRDRVYGYTF
TRBJ2-3 | - | - | TRBV6-5 | TGTGCCAGCAGTTACCCGCGGCGGGGTGGCACAGATACGCAGTATTTT | CASSYPRRGGTDTQYF
TRBJ2-1 | TRBD2 | - | TRBV2 | TGTGCCAGCAATGGGGGAGGGGCGGAGGCGTTCTTC | CASNGGGAEAFF
TRBJ2-3 | - | - | TRBV7-2 | TGTGCCAGCAGCTTAGTGCCCGGTCCCACAGATACGCAGTATTTT | CASSLVPGPTDTQYF
TRBJ1-1 | - | - | TRBV18 | TGTGCCAGCTCACCATCACTCGGGGGGCTCGCTGAAGCTTTCTTT | CASSPSLGGLAEAFF
TRBJ1-5 | - | - | TRBV19 | TGTGCCACCGCCGACAGGAAGGGGCAGCCCCAGCATTTT | CATADRKGQPQHF
TRBJ1-2 | TRBD1 | once | TRBV30 | TGTGCCTGGAGTGGGACAGGGGGCTATGGCTACACCTTC | CAWSGTGGYGYTF
TRBJ1-6 | TRBD1 | - | TRBV10-3 | TGTGCCATCAGTAAAGGACAGGGTAATTCACCCCTCCACTTT | CAISKGQGNSPLHF
TRBJ1-2 | TRBD1 | - | TRBV6-1 | TGTGCCAGCAATTTGGGGGACAGGGATTTTGGCTACACCTTC | CASNLGDRDFGYTF